The 9 T cell receptor beta chains reported below all come from one sample, sequenced in a study of T cell repertoires in cytomegalovirus infection. Antigen specificity for these receptors is unknown. One entry per CDR3 protein, called by TCRdb with MiXCR from the reads. The table records about 160,000 distinct CDR3 sequences, about 20% of them present only once. Sequenced material: CD8+ T cells from cultured PBMCs, taken from culture after CMV antigen stimulation. All receptors derive from a human donor in good health (CMV status not recorded). Some clones in this sample may be carry-over from other donors' samples.

The chain uses TRBV7-2 and TRBJ2-7; TRBD1 is a possible D gene (5 bases). From germline, CDR1 is SGHTA and CDR2 FQGNSA. V dropped 5 bases and J dropped 3 bases, with 17 bases sitting between them. There are 15 residues in the CDR3. This CDR3 reads CASSLNQGSIYEQYF. CDR3 DNA sequence: TGTGCCAGCAGCCTTAATCAGGGCAGTATCTACGAGCAGTACTTC.

This clonotype came up many times. The J gene is TRBJ1-2, the V gene TRBV28, with 7 bases aligning to TRBD1. This CDR3 region has 16 residues. The germline V gene has CDR1 MDHEN and CDR2 SYDVKM. V dropped 2 bases and J dropped 4; count of bases not matched to a gene: 10. Here the CDR3 reads CASSLAGGGSGYGYTF. Written as DNA, the CDR3 is TGTGCCAGCAGTTTAGCAGGGGGAGGGTCCGGCTATGGCTACACCTTC.

This clonotype has only a few counts. Its ends do not fully match the called genes, so a read error is possible. The chain joins TRBV6-2 or TRBV6-3 to TRBJ2-7; 9 bases fit TRBD2. The CDR3 extends over 14 amino acids. Germline CDR1 is MNHEY and CDR2 is SVGEGT. The DNA for the CDR3 is TGTGCCAGCAATTACGCAGCGGGGGGATACGAGCAGTACTTC. Translating gives CASNYAAGGYEQYF.

This clonotype was seen a few times. The rearrangement joins TRBV4-3 to TRBJ1-5; D possibly corresponds to TRBD1 (5 bases). Deletions cut 0 bases from V and 2 bases from J, with 8 bases between. CDR1 is LGHNA and CDR2 is YSLEER in the germline V gene. This CDR3 is built from 15 residues. The CDR3 DNA reads as TGCGCCAGCAGCCAAGAATCGGGGGGCAATCAGCCCCAGCATTTT. As protein: CASSQESGGNQPQHF.

This clonotype showed up just a few times. The CDR3 bases are TGTGCCAGCAGCTCGCGGGATAACGCGGATACGCAGTATTTT. Protein product: CASSSRDNADTQYF. This chain joins TRBV5-6 and TRBJ2-3, with D maybe TRBD2 (6 bases). Trimming left V 3 bases short and J 6 bases short, with 14 bases between. The CDR3 totals 14 residues. Germline CDR1 and CDR2: SGHDT and YYEEEE.

By share of the sample, this clonotype is large. V gene TRBV7-2 combines with J gene TRBJ1-1; the D is unclear. V lost 2 bases, J lost 0 bases, and 10 bases lay in between. CDR1 is SGHTA, CDR2 FQGNSA, per germline. The CDR3 extends over 15 amino acids. The CDR3 nucleotides read TGTGCCAGCAGCTTAAGAGTGCGGCTGAACACTGAAGCTTTCTTT. It yields the protein CASSLRVRLNTEAFF.

The rearrangement joins TRBV30 to TRBJ2-4, with D perhaps given as TRBD1 or TRBD2 (6 bases each). V shed 1 base and J shed 5 bases, with 36 bases lying between them. The germline CDR1 and CDR2 sequences are GTSNPN and SVGIG (reference sequence). There are 22 residues in the CDR3. Here the CDR3 reads CAWSGGPRSRDFNPNIQNIQYF. CDR3 DNA: TGTGCCTGGAGTGGGGGGCCCAGGAGTAGGGACTTCAACCCGAATATCCAAAACATTCAGTACTTC.

This clonotype has just a few counts. The V and J genes are TRBV11-2 and TRBJ1-6; 7 positions agree with TRBD1. Germline lookup yields CDR1 SGHAT and CDR2 FQNNGV. V lost 4 bases to trimming and J lost 5 bases; unmatched junction nucleotides: 8. This CDR3 contains 16 residues. CDR3 region: CASSSRPGQHNSPLHF. The CDR3 DNA reads TGTGCCAGCAGCTCACGGCCGGGACAGCATAATTCACCCCTCCACTTT.

This sequence joins TRBV6-5 and TRBJ2-7, with a possible D match to TRBD1 (6 bases). The V gene's germline CDR1 is MNHEY and CDR2 SVGAGI. Trimming cost V 6 bases and J 4 bases, with 16 bases left between them. The CDR3 is made up of 14 amino acids. CDR3 nucleotide sequence: TGTGCCAGCAGCATTACAGGGTTAGAGTACGAGCAGTACTTC. Translating gives CASSITGLEYEQYF.